The 5 T cell receptor beta chains in this list originate from one sample, sequenced in a study of metastatic and nonmetastatic thyroid tumors. Through MiXCR, TCRdb re-clonotyped the PCR reads. The sample lists roughly 39,000 clones; around half were seen once. All patients were treatment-naive before thyroid surgery. Specimen: tumor tissue. Receptors originate from a male donor with papillary thyroid cancer or a benign thyroid nodule (not recorded which). Some clones in this sample may be carry-over from other donors' samples.

V usage is TRBV20-1 and J usage is TRBJ2-7, with 15 positions matching TRBD2. The length of the CDR3 is 18 residues. J gave up 5 bases and V 0 bases, and 11 bases lay outside the gene matches. Germline CDR1 DFQATT, CDR2 SNEGSKA (reference sequence). CDR3 in DNA: TGCAGTGCTAGAGAAAGGACTAGCGGGAGGGCCGATCAAGACGAGCAGTACTTC. It codes for CSARERTSGRADQDEQYF.

The chain joins TRBV6-2 or TRBV6-3 to TRBJ2-7; D is undetermined. Germline assignment: CDR1 MNHEY and CDR2 SVGEGT. CDR3 size: 12 residues. V was cut by 0 bases and J by 7 bases, with 7 bases left in between. CDR3 residues: CASSYSAGEQYF. In DNA form, the CDR3 reads TGTGCCAGCAGTTACTCCGCTGGGGAGCAGTACTTC.

This CDR3 reads CASSYSGLTSGDYEQYF. CDR3 coding DNA: TGTGCCAGTAGTTATAGTGGCTTGACTAGCGGCGACTACGAGCAGTACTTC. V is TRBV19 and J is TRBJ2-7, with TRBD2 identical over 9 bases. Germline assignment: CDR1 LNHDA and CDR2 SQIVND (reference sequence). Losses at the gene ends were 5 bases for V and 3 bases for J; bases not matched to a gene: 14. This CDR3 is built from 17 residues.

This sequence joins TRBV20-1 and TRBJ2-7; 13 bases line up with TRBD2. CDR3 length equals 14 residues. V shed 5 bases, J shed 4 bases, and the junction held 5 bases outside the gene matches. Germline assignment: CDR1 DFQATT and CDR2 SNEGSKA (reference sequence). DNA for the CDR3: TGCAGTGCTCAAGGGACTAGCGGGACTTACGAGCAGTACTTC. Its translation is CSAQGTSGTYEQYF.

This clone was seen a few times. This chain links TRBV6-1 with TRBJ1-6, with D unclear. The CDR3 has 13 amino acids. Germline CDR1 reads MNHNS; CDR2 reads SASEGT. The ends were cut back, 8 bases at V and 9 bases at J, with 14 bases in the middle. The CDR3, as DNA: TGTGCCAGCGTCGACTGGGGTAGTTCACCCCTCCACTTT. Translated, it gives CASVDWGSSPLHF.